Each of the 24 T cell receptor beta chains below was sequenced from the same sample in a study of cytomegalovirus exposure and HLA in healthy donors. Clones were read by immunoSEQ multiplex PCR, and TCRdb kept only the in-frame ones, dropping some. The table shows over 85,000 clones, with approximately 94% occurring only once. Input material: PBMCs. These receptors were taken from a young woman in good health and CMV-seronegative.

The CDR3 sequence is CAWSINSGNTIYF. CDR3 DNA sequence: TGTGCCTGGAGTATTAACTCTGGAAACACCATATATTTT. J is TRBJ1-3 and V is TRBV30, with no clear D. CDR3 size: 13 residues. The germline gives CDR1 GTSNPN, CDR2 SVGIG (reference sequence). With 2 bases removed from V and 0 bases from J, the gap between germline ends came to 5 bases.

This rearrangement joins TRBV4-1 to TRBJ2-7, with TRBD2 matching over 10 bases. The CDR3 contains 17 residues. The V gene end was trimmed by 0 bases and the J gene end by 3 bases; junction bases not matched to a gene: 8. CDR1 MGHRA and CDR2 YSYEKL come from the germline V gene. In DNA, the CDR3 is TGCGCCAGCAGCCAAGATTTGACTAGCGGGTTTGGCTACGAGCAGTACTTC. This encodes CASSQDLTSGFGYEQYF.

The chain carries TRBV7-9 and TRBJ1-1; D is undetermined. V dropped 5 bases and J dropped 6 bases, with 16 bases sitting between them. CDR3 length equals 14 residues. Germline CDR1 is SEHNR and CDR2 is FQNEAQ (reference sequence). DNA for the CDR3: TGTGCCAGCAGCCTATACGTGCACGGGGCTGAAGCTTTCTTT. This translates into CASSLYVHGAEAFF.

The chain couples TRBV6-7 to TRBJ2-1, with 9 bases lining up with TRBD1. TRBV6-7 is treated as an ORF (open reading frame) with a function not yet certain. The CDR3 sequence is 16 residues long. J lost 8 bases, V lost 6 bases, and 14 bases had no gene match. The CDR3 region has the DNA TGTGCCAGCAGGGACGCCGGGACAGGGCCACAATATGAGCAGTTCTTC. Protein sequence: CASRDAGTGPQYEQFF.

This chain joins TRBV7-6 and TRBJ1-4; D is uncertain. This CDR3 is 14 amino acids long. The V end lost 4 bases, the J end lost 4 bases, and 10 bases lay between the germline ends. Germline CDR1 reads SGHVS; CDR2 reads FNYEAQ. Here the CDR3 DNA reads TGTGCCAGCAGCTCTGAGGCTCTTAATGAAAAACTGTTTTTT. Its protein is CASSSEALNEKLFF.

This clone was recorded only once. In DNA form, the CDR3 reads TGTGCCATCAGTGAAGAGGGATTGAGCAATCAGCCCCAGCATTTT. It codes for CAISEEGLSNQPQHF. The genes are TRBV10-3 and TRBJ1-5; D not resolved. This CDR3 has 15 amino acids. Trimming removed 3 bases from V and 1 base from J, with 10 bases in between. Per germline, CDR1 ENHRY and CDR2 SYGVKD.

This chain uses TRBV29-1 with TRBJ2-7; possibly TRBD1 for D (5 bases). The CDR3 is 15 amino acids. V shed 3 bases and J shed 1 base, with 16 bases lying between them. Germline CDR1 is SQVTM and CDR2 is ANQGSEA. Here the CDR3 reads CSVDSLVAGSYEQYF. CDR3 bases: TGCAGCGTTGATAGTCTTGTAGCAGGGTCCTACGAGCAGTACTTC.

V usage is TRBV27 and J usage is TRBJ2-3; possibly TRBD1 for D (7 bases). Trimming shortened V by 3 bases and J by 4 bases, and 14 bases separated the two germline ends. CDR3 size: 15 residues. Germline-derived CDR1 and CDR2 are MNHEY and SMNVEV (reference sequence). The DNA of the CDR3 is TGTGCCAGCAGTTTGGAGGGGGCGACCGCAGATACGCAGTATTTT. Translation: CASSLEGATADTQYF.

The rearrangement links TRBV10-3 to TRBJ2-3, with D possibly TRBD2 on 7 matching bases. This CDR3 contains 14 residues. Trimming cost V 7 bases and J 4 bases, with 15 bases left between them. Germline CDR1 is ENHRY and CDR2 is SYGVKD. CDR3 sequence (DNA): TGTGCCATCACGAGGGGGACTACCCCAGATACGCAGTATTTT. It is translated as CAITRGTTPDTQYF.

This chain uses TRBV7-9 with TRBJ2-1, with 7 nucleotides matching TRBD2. The CDR3 totals 12 residues. V shed 6 bases, J shed 14 bases, and the junction held 10 bases outside the gene matches. The V gene's germline CDR1 is SEHNR and CDR2 FQNEAQ (reference sequence). The CDR3, as DNA: TGTGCCAGCAGTCCCTCGGGGGGTAACAAGTTCTTC. Its protein is CASSPSGGNKFF.

This sequence joins TRBV27 and TRBJ2-1; D unresolved. Trimming took 5 bases from V and 3 from J, leaving 14 bases between them. The CDR3 length is 15 residues. CDR1 and CDR2 from the germline V gene are MNHEY and SMNVEV (reference sequence). CDR3 protein: CASSKDTMIYNEQFF. The CDR3 DNA is TGTGCCAGCAGTAAAGACACGATGATCTACAATGAGCAGTTCTTC.

This clone has just one count. V gene TRBV13 combines with J gene TRBJ1-4; D is undetermined. CDR3 length equals 15 residues. Trimming removed 5 bases from V and 5 bases from J, with 15 bases in between. CDR1 and CDR2 from the germline V gene are PRHDT and FYEKMQ (reference sequence). The CDR3 sequence is CASSGGSGLNEKLFF. In DNA, the CDR3 is TGTGCCAGCAGCGGAGGAAGTGGGCTAAATGAAAAACTGTTTTTT.

The rearrangement links TRBV4-1 to TRBJ1-1, with 8 bases lining up with TRBD1. Germline-derived CDR1 and CDR2 are MGHRA and YSYEKL. With 1 base clipped from V and 2 bases from J, the junction kept 12 bases outside the gene matches. This CDR3 has 18 residues. CDR3 sequence: CASSQGQGAVGANTEAFF. As DNA, the CDR3 is TGCGCCAGCAGCCAAGGGCAGGGGGCTGTGGGGGCTAACACTGAAGCTTTCTTT.

This clone was seen once. This chain links TRBV4-1 with TRBJ2-5, with TRBD1 as a possible D gene (5 bases). V lost 0 bases to trimming and J lost 2 bases, with 10 bases between them. Germline CDR1 MGHRA, CDR2 YSYEKL. The CDR3 runs 15 residues. The chain's CDR3 is CASSQERGIQETQYF. For the CDR3, the DNA is TGCGCCAGCAGCCAAGAAAGGGGAATACAAGAGACCCAGTACTTC.

The chain joins TRBV10-3 to TRBJ2-7; 11 positions match TRBD1. The CDR3 is made up of 14 amino acids. CDR1 and CDR2 from the germline V gene are ENHRY and SYGVKD. V lost 5 bases to trimming and J lost 5 bases; unmatched junction nucleotides: 5. The CDR3 sequence is CAISHSGQGDEQYF. DNA of the CDR3: TGTGCCATCAGTCACTCGGGACAGGGGGACGAGCAGTACTTC.

The chain joins TRBV9 to TRBJ1-1; D ambiguous. In germline, CDR1 is SGDLS, CDR2 YYNGEE. Trimming cost V 0 bases and J 0 bases, with 9 bases left between them. The CDR3 totals 15 residues. Written as DNA, the CDR3 is TGTGCCAGCAGCGTAGAGAACAGACTGAACACTGAAGCTTTCTTT. This gives the protein CASSVENRLNTEAFF.

V usage is TRBV13 and J usage is TRBJ2-3, with D possibly being TRBD1 (6 bases). The CDR3 runs 15 residues. V was cut by 5 bases and J by 2 bases, with 14 bases left in between. From germline, CDR1 is PRHDT and CDR2 FYEKMQ (reference sequence). The CDR3 DNA is TGTGCCAGCAGCAACAACAGGGAACCCACAGATACGCAGTATTTT. The encoded protein is CASSNNREPTDTQYF.

The chain couples TRBV10-1 to TRBJ2-5; 9 nucleotides match TRBD2. J gave up 1 base and V 8 bases, and 11 bases lay outside the gene matches. This CDR3 has 16 residues. The germline gives CDR1 WNHNN, CDR2 SYGVQD (reference sequence). This CDR3 is CASPPGGRGGQETQYF. DNA of the CDR3: TGCGCCAGCCCCCCTGGTGGGCGGGGGGGCCAAGAGACCCAGTACTTC.

The chain couples TRBV6-5 to TRBJ2-7; 9 nucleotides align to TRBD1. Germline CDR1 MNHEY, CDR2 SVGAGI. CDR3 size: 13 residues. The ends lost 2 bases at V and 6 bases at J; junction bases unmatched: 2. CDR3 nucleotides: TGTGCCAGCAGTTACAACAGGGGGCGCGAGCAGTACTTC. This encodes CASSYNRGREQYF.

The chain combines TRBV6-5 with TRBJ2-1, with D possibly TRBD1 on 6 matching bases. V was pared by 4 bases and J by 0 bases, with 13 bases between. The CDR3 spans 16 residues. From germline, CDR1 is MNHEY and CDR2 SVGAGI. As DNA, the CDR3 is TGTGCCAGCAGTTTTGCGACAGGACACTCCTACAATGAGCAGTTCTTC. Protein: CASSFATGHSYNEQFF.

The genes are TRBV7-6 and TRBJ2-5, with TRBD1 matching over 9 bases. Germline-derived CDR1 and CDR2 are SGHVS and FNYEAQ. The CDR3 has 15 amino acids. V lost 5 bases to trimming and J lost 5 bases; unmatched junction nucleotides: 9. Here the CDR3 reads CASSIPGQGYETQYF. CDR3 DNA sequence: TGTGCCAGCAGCATCCCGGGACAGGGATACGAGACCCAGTACTTC.

This clone occurred once. This chain joins TRBV6-5 and TRBJ1-2; TRBD1 might be the D (5 bases). This CDR3 spans 14 amino acids. Trimming removed 1 base at V and 4 bases at J, with 10 bases between. Germline lookup yields CDR1 MNHEY and CDR2 SVGAGI. The CDR3 loop reads CASSYLGGPYGYTF. The CDR3, as DNA: TGTGCCAGCAGTTACTTGGGGGGACCCTATGGCTACACCTTC.

The chain employs TRBV6-1 and TRBJ2-7, with D perhaps matching TRBD1 (5 bases). The CDR3 sequence is 15 residues long. V was shortened by 4 bases and J by 0 bases, with 13 bases between the two germline ends. Looked up from germline, CDR1 is MNHNS and CDR2 is SASEGT. The CDR3 loop is CASSAQTGFSYEQYF. DNA for the CDR3: TGTGCCAGCAGTGCCCAAACAGGTTTCTCCTACGAGCAGTACTTC.

This clone is a singleton in its sample. V and J are TRBV9 and TRBJ1-6, with D perhaps matching TRBD1 (6 bases). The CDR3 has 15 amino acids. Per the germline V gene, CDR1 is SGDLS and CDR2 is YYNGEE. V shed 6 bases and J shed 8 bases, with 18 bases lying between them. The CDR3 sequence is CASTRMRQVDSPLHF. CDR3 nucleotide sequence: TGTGCCAGCACCCGTATGAGACAGGTCGATTCACCCCTCCACTTT.